Listed here are 12 T cell receptor beta chains from one sample, sequenced in a study of identical twins. MiXCR, applied by TCRdb to the 5' RACE reads, yields one record per CDR3 protein. The profile shows about 240,000 distinct CDR3 sequences, more than 9.5% of them singletons. A further study also used this sample, focusing on yellow fever vaccine responses in identical twins.

The sample comprised memory (CD45RO+) T cells sorted from blood. These receptors originate from a woman aged 18-29 years in good health.

This clonotype was picked up many times. The V gene is TRBV28, the J gene TRBJ2-1; possible D gene TRBD2, 5 bases. Germline lookup yields CDR1 MDHEN and CDR2 SYDVKM. V shed 7 bases and J shed 5 bases, with 24 bases lying between them. The CDR3 spans 17 residues. CDR3 DNA sequence: TGTGCCAGCACCGAACCCGCCCTAGCAGCGGAAGACAATGAGCAGTTCTTC. It encodes CASTEPALAAEDNEQFF. Looking up the rest from reference TRBV28 and TRBJ2-1 gives the full variable domain: DVKVTQSSRYLVKRTGEKVFLECVQDMDHENMFWYRQDPGLGLRLIYFSYDVKMKEKGDIPEGYSVSREKKERFSLILESASTNQTSMYLCASTEPALAAEDNEQFFGPGTRLTVL.

Many counts were recorded for this clonotype. DNA for the CDR3: TGCGCCAGCAGCCCTCGGGTGGCAGATACGCAGTATTTT. It specifies CASSPRVADTQYF. The V call is TRBV5-1, the J call TRBJ2-3; D ambiguous. The V gene lost 4 bases and the J gene lost 4 bases, with 10 bases spanning the gap. The length of the CDR3 is 13 residues. Germline lookup yields CDR1 SGHRS and CDR2 YFSETQ.

This chain connects TRBV5-1 to TRBJ2-2; the D is unclear. The V gene lost 2 bases and the J gene lost 6 bases, with 8 bases spanning the gap. The germline CDR1 and CDR2 sequences are SGHRS and YFSETQ. CDR3 length: 13 residues. CDR3 sequence: CASSLGYPGELFF. Written as DNA, the CDR3 is TGCGCCAGCAGCTTAGGCTACCCCGGGGAGCTGTTTTTT.

In this sample, this clonotype turned up a few times. This chain links TRBV24-1 with TRBJ2-5; D remains ambiguous. Germline loops: CDR1 KGHDR, CDR2 SFDVKD. The CDR3 contains 15 residues. V was pared by 1 base and J by 2 bases, with 10 bases between. This CDR3 reads CATSDFSKGQETQYF. CDR3 DNA: TGTGCCACCAGTGATTTTTCGAAGGGTCAAGAGACCCAGTACTTC.

This clonotype was seen a few times. J is TRBJ2-5 and V is TRBV2; 7 bases match TRBD2. Trimming took 1 base from V and 2 from J; bases not matched to a gene: 4. The CDR3 covers 15 residues. Germline lookup yields CDR1 SNHLY and CDR2 FYNNEI. CDR3 protein: CASSEGTGLQETQYF. The DNA for the CDR3 is TGTGCCAGCAGTGAAGGGACGGGACTACAAGAGACCCAGTACTTC.

A few counts support this clonotype. This sequence joins TRBV11-2 and TRBJ2-5; D is unclear. CDR1 is SGHAT and CDR2 is FQNNGV in the germline V gene. With 1 base removed from V and 1 base from J, the gap between germline ends came to 13 bases. This CDR3 spans 16 amino acids. The CDR3 region is CASSLGIIGSQETQYF. CDR3 nucleotides: TGTGCCAGCAGCTTAGGTATCATAGGCAGCCAAGAGACCCAGTACTTC.

This clonotype was observed a handful of times. V and J are TRBV7-2 and TRBJ2-7; the D gene is possibly TRBD2 (6 bases). V was pared by 11 bases and J by 0 bases, with 11 bases between. CDR3 length: 12 residues. Germline V gives CDR1 SGHTA, CDR2 FQGNSA. CDR3 in amino acids: CACGKSSYEQYF. In DNA, the CDR3 is TGTGCCTGCGGGAAGAGCTCCTACGAGCAGTACTTC.

This clonotype came up a few times. This chain joins TRBV4-1 and TRBJ2-5, with no clear D. V was clipped by 1 base and J by 5 bases, with 17 bases between them. The germline V gene encodes CDR1 MGHRA and CDR2 YSYEKL. There are 16 residues in the CDR3. This chain's CDR3 is CASSQVAAGLWETQYF. The CDR3, as DNA: TGCGCCAGCAGCCAAGTTGCGGCAGGCCTATGGGAGACCCAGTACTTC.

This sequence joins TRBV29-1 and TRBJ2-7; D possibly corresponds to TRBD2 (7 bases). Germline V lookup: CDR1 SQVTM, CDR2 ANQGSEA. CDR3 length: 13 amino acids. Deletions cut 4 bases from V and 5 bases from J, with 15 bases between. The CDR3 bases are TGCAGCGTTGCATACGGGGGGCCCGACGAGCAGTACTTC. Translation: CSVAYGGPDEQYF.

J is TRBJ1-2 and V is TRBV20-1; no definite D call. The CDR3 totals 13 residues. The germline V gene has CDR1 DFQATT and CDR2 SNEGSKA (reference sequence). V was cut by 5 bases and J by 0 bases, with 10 bases left in between. Written as DNA, the CDR3 is TGCAGTGCTGACGACGGGCCTAACTATGGCTACACCTTC. Encoded protein: CSADDGPNYGYTF.

This clonotype has only a few counts. CDR3: CASSLGPGGNEQFF. In nucleotides, the CDR3 is TGTGCCAGCAGCTTAGGGCCTGGGGGGAATGAGCAGTTCTTC. The rearrangement joins TRBV7-9 to TRBJ2-1; possible D gene TRBD2, 6 bases. The CDR3 is made up of 14 amino acids. From germline, CDR1 is SEHNR and CDR2 FQNEAQ (reference sequence). The V end was cut by 1 base, the J end by 7 bases, with 11 bases between.

This clonotype showed up just a few times. V and J are TRBV7-2 and TRBJ2-7, with D possibly matching TRBD2 (7 bases). CDR1 and CDR2 from the germline V gene are SGHTA and FQGNSA. V was shortened by 5 bases and J by 3 bases, with 20 bases between the two germline ends. The CDR3 runs to 16 residues. CDR3 in DNA: TGTGCCAGCAGCCTAGGGGGGGGGGCAGTTAGCTACGAGCAGTACTTC. This gives the protein CASSLGGGAVSYEQYF.